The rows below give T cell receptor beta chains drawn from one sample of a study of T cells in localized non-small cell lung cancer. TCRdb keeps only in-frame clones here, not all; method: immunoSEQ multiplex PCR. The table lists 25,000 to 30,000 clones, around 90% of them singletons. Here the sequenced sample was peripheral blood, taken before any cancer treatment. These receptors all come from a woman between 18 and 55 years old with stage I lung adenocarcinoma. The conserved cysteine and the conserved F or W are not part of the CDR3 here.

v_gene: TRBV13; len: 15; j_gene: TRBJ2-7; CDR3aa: ASSPGTSGRSQSEQY
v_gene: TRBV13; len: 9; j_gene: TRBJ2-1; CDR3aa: ASSINNEQF
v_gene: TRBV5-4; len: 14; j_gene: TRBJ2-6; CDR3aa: ASSLGTSSGANVLT
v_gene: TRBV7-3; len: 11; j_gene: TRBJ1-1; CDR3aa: ASSLALVSEAF
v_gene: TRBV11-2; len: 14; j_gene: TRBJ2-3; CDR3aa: ASSFGLAGVSDTQY
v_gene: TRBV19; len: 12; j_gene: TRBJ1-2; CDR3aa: ASSIFDTGSGYT
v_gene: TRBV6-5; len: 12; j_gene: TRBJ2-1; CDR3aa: ASSCQRGDNEQF
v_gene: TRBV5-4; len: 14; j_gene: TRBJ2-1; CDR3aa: ASSPPPVGGSNEQF
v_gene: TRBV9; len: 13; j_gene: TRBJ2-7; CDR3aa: ASSVGDRVSDEQY
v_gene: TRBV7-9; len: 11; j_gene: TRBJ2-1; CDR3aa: ASSLGLANEQF
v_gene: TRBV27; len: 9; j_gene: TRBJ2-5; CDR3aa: ASSAEETQY
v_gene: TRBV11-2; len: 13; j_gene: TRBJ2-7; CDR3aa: ASSAQWDGTYEQY
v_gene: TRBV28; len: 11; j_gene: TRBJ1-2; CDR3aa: ASKLATNYGYT
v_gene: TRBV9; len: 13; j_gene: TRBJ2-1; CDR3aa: ASSLREGHYNEQF
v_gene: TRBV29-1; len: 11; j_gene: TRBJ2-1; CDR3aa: SVEGTEGGEQF
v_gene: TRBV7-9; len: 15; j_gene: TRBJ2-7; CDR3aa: ASSPKFRLASSYEQY
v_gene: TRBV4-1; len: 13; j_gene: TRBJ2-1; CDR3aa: ASSQGRSSYNEQF
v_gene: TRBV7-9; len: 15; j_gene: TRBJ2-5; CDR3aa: ASSKGTSGSRGETQY
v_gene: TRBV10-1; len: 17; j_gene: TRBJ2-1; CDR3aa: AIPKGLAGGPFGNNEQF
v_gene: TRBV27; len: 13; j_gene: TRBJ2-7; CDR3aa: ASSPDRVVSYEQY